This TCR beta chain was sequenced in a study of blood T cells in healthy people across ages. The CDR3 has 11 amino acids. Trimming took 2 bases from V and 4 from J, leaving 4 bases between them. The germline CDR1 and CDR2 sequences are SGHRS and YFSETQ. This clonotype was picked up many times. The target antigen is unknown. Study-level points and caveats: TCR beta diversity, measured per million T cells, fell in a roughly linear way with age.

Next came a second PCR, run for about 7 to 12 cycles, which used a sample-barcoded 5' primer along with a J-beta primer mix. The template-switch adaptor, which had 12 random nucleotides, put a tag on each cDNA molecule. TCRdb reprocessed the 5' RACE reads via MiXCR and lists one record per CDR3 protein. The sample lists under 1,000,000 distinct CDR3 sequences, about 36% occurring once. This receptor was taken from a man aged 18 to 30 in good health. The sequencing input was blood. The chain couples TRBV5-1 to TRBJ2-7; D not certain. CDR3: CASSFEYEQYF. The DNA for the CDR3 is TGCGCCAGCAGCTTCGAGTACGAGCAGTACTTC. Complete variable domain (other parts from reference TRBV5-1 and TRBJ2-7): KAGVTQTPRYLIKTRGQQVTLSCSPISGHRSVSWYQQTPGQGLQFLFEYFSETQRNKGNFPGRFSGRQFSNSRSEMNVSTLELGDSALYLCASSFEYEQYFGPGTRLTVT.